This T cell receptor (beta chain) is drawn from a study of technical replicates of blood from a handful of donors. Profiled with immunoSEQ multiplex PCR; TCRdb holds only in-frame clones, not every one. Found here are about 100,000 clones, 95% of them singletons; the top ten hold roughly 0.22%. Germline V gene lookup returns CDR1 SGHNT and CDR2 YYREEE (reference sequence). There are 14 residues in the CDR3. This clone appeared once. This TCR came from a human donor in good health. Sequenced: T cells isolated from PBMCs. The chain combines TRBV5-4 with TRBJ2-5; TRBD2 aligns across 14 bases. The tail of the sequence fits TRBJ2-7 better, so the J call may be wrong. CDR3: CASSGTSGRYEQYF. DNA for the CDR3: TGTGCCAGCAGCGGGACTAGCGGGAGATACGAGCAGTACTTC.